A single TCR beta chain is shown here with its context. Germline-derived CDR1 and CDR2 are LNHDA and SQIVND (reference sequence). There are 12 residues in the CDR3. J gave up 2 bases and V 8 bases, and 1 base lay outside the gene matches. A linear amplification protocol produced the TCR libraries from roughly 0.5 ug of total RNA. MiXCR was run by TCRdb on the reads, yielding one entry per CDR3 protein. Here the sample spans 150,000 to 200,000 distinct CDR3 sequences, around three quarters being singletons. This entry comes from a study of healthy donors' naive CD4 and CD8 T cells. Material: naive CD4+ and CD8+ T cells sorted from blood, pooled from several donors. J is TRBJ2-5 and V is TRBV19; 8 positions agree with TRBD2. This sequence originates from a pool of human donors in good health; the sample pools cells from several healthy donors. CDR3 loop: CASSSGQETQYF. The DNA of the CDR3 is TGTGCCAGTTCTAGCGGGCAAGAGACCCAGTACTTC.